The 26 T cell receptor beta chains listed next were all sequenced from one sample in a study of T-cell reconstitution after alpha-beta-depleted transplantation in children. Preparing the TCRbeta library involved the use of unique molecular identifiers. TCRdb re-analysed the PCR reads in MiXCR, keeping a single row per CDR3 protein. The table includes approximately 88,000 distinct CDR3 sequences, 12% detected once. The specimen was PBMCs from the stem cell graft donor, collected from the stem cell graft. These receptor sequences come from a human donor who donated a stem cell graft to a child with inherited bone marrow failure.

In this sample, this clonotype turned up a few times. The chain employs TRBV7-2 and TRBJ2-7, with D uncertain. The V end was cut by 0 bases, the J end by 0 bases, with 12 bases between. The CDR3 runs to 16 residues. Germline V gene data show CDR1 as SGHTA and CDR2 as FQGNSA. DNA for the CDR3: TGTGCCAGCAGCTTAGCGCTCACCACCTCCTCCTACGAGCAGTACTTC. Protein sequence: CASSLALTTSSYEQYF. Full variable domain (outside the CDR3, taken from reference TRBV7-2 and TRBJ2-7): GAGVSQSPSNKVTEKGKDVELRCDPISGHTALYWYRQSLGQGLEFLIYFQGNSAPDKSGLPSDRFSAERTGGSVSTLTIQRTQQEDSAVYLCASSLALTTSSYEQYFGPGTRLTVT.

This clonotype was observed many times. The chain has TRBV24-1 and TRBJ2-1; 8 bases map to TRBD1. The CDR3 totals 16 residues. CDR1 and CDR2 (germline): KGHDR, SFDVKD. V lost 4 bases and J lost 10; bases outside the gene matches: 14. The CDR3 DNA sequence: TGTGCCACCAGTGAGCTCGGTCGGACAGGGACTTCCGAGCAGTTCTTC. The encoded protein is CATSELGRTGTSEQFF.

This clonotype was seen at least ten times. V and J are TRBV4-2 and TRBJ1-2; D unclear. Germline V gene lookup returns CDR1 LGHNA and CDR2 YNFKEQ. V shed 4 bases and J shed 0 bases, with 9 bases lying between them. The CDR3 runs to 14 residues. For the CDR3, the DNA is TGTGCCAGCAGCCCTGTGAACTCTAACTATGGCTACACCTTC. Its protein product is CASSPVNSNYGYTF.

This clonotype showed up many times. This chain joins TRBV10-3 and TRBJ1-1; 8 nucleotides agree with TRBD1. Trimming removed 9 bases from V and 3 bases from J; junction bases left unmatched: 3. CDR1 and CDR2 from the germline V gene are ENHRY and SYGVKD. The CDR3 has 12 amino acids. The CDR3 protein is CAMGQVDTEAFF. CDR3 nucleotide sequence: TGTGCCATGGGACAGGTGGACACTGAAGCTTTCTTT.

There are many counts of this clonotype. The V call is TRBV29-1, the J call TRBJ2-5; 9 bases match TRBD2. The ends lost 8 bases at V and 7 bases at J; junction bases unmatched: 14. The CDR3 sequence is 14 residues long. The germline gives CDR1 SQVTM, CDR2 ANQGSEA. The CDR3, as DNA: TGCAGCTCCCGTGGGCGGGAGGGCCGGGGGACCCAGTACTTC. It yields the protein CSSRGREGRGTQYF. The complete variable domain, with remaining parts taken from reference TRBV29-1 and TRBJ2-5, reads SAVISQKPSRDICQRGTSLTIQCQVDSQVTMMFWYRQQPGQSLTLIATANQGSEATYESGFVIDKFPISRPNLTFSTLTVSNMSPEDSSIYLCSSRGREGRGTQYFGPGTRLLVL.

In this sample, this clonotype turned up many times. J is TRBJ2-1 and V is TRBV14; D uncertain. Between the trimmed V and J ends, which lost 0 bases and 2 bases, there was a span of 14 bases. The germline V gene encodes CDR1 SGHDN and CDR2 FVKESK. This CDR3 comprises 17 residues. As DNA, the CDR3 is TGTGCCAGCAGCCAAGAATTTGGGGTTCCAGCCTACAATGAGCAGTTCTTC. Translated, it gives CASSQEFGVPAYNEQFF.

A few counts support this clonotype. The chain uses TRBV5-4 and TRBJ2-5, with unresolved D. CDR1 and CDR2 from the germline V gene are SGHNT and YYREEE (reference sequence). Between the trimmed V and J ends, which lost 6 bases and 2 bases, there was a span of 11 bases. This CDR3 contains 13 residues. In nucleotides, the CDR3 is TGTGCCAGCAACCTATACCAGCAAGAGACCCAGTACTTC. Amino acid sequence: CASNLYQQETQYF.

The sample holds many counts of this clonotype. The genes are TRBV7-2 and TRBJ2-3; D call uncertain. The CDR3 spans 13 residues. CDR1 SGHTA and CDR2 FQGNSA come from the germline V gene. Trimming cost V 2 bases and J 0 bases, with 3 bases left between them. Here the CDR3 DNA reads TGTGCCAGCAGCTTACAGAGCACAGATACGCAGTATTTT. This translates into CASSLQSTDTQYF. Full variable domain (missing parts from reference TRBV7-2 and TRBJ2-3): GAGVSQSPSNKVTEKGKDVELRCDPISGHTALYWYRQSLGQGLEFLIYFQGNSAPDKSGLPSDRFSAERTGGSVSTLTIQRTQQEDSAVYLCASSLQSTDTQYFGPGTRLTVL.

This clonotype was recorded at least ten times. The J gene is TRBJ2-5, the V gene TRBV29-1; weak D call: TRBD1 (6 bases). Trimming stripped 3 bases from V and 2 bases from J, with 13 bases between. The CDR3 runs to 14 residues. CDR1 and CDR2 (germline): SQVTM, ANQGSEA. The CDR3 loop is CSVEDTGSQETQYF. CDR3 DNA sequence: TGCAGCGTTGAGGACACAGGGTCTCAAGAGACCCAGTACTTC.

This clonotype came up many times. The CDR3 DNA is TGTGCCAGCTCACCAGCGACCGATCAGCCCCAGCATTTT. It specifies CASSPATDQPQHF. The chain carries TRBV18 and TRBJ1-5; D uncertain. This CDR3 is 13 amino acids long. V shed 2 bases and J shed 5 bases, with 7 bases lying between them. Germline V gives CDR1 KGHSH, CDR2 LQKENI.

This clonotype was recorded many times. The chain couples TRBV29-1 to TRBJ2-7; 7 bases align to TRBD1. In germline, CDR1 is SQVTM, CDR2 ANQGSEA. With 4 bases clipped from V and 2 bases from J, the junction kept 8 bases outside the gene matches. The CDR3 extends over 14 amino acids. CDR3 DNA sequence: TGCAGCGTTGCCGTTCTGGGACAGCCCTACGAGCAGTACTTC. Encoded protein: CSVAVLGQPYEQYF.

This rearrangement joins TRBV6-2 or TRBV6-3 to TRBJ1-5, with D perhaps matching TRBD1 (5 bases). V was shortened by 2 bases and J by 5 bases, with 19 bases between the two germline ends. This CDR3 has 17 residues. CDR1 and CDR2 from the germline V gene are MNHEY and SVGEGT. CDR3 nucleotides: TGTGCCAGCAGTTACAGTAAGGGACGGGGTACAGATCAGCCCCAGCATTTT. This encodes CASSYSKGRGTDQPQHF.

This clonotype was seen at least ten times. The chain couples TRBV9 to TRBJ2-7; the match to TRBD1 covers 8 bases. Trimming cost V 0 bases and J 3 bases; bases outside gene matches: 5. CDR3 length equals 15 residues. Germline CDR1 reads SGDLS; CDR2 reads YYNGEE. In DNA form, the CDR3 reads TGTGCCAGCAGCGTAGGCGACAGGGGATTCTACGAGCAGTACTTC. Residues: CASSVGDRGFYEQYF.

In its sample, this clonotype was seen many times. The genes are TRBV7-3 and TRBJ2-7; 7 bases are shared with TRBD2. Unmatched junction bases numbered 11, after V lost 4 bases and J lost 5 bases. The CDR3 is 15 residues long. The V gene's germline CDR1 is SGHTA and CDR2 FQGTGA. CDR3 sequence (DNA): TGTGCCAGCAGCTACAGCCACGGACTAGTTAACGAGCAGTACTTC. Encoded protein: CASSYSHGLVNEQYF.

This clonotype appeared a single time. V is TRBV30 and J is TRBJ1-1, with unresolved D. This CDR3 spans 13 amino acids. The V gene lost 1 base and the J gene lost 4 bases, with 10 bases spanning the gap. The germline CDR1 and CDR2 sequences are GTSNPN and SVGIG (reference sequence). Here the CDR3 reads CAWSAWGGTEAFF. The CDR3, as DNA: TGTGCCTGGAGTGCATGGGGAGGCACTGAAGCTTTCTTT.

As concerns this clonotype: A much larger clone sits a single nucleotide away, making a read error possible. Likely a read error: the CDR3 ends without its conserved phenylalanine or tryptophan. The CDR3 region is CASSPALNTEAFC. CDR3 coding DNA: TGCGCCAGCAGCCCGGCCCTGAACACTGAAGCTTTCTGT. The V gene is TRBV5-1, the J gene TRBJ1-1; D not resolved. This CDR3 comprises 13 residues. V was pared by 4 bases and J by 0 bases, with 7 bases between. Germline CDR1 and CDR2: SGHRS and YFSETQ.

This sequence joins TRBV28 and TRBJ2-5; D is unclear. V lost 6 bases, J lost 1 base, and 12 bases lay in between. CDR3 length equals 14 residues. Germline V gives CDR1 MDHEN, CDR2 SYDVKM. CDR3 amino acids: CASSPGLLQETQYF. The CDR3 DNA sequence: TGTGCCAGCAGCCCCGGGCTGCTCCAAGAGACCCAGTACTTC.

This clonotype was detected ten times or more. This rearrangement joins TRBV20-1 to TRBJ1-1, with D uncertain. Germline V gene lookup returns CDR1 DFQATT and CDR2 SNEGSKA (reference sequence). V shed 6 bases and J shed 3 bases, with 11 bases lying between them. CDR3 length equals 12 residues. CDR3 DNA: TGCAGTGCCCGAGGCGGATACACTGAAGCTTTCTTT. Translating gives CSARGGYTEAFF.

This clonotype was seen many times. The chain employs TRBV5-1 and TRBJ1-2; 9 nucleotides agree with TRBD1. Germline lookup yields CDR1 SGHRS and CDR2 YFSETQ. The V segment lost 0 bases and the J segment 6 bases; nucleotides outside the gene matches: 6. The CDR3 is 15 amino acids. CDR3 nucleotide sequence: TGCGCCAGCAGCTTGGTTCCGGGACAGGGTGATGGCTACACCTTC. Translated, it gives CASSLVPGQGDGYTF.

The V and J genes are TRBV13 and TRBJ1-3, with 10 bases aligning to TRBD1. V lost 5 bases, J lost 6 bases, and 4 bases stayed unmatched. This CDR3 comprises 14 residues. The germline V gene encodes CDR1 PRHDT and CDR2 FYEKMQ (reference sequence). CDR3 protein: CASSRGQGVNTIYF. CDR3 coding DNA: TGTGCCAGCAGCCGAGGACAGGGGGTAAACACCATATATTTT.

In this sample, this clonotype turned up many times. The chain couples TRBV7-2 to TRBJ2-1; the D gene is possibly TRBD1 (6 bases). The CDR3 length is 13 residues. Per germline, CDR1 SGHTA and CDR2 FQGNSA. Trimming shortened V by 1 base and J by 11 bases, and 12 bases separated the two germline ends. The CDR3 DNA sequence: TGTGCCAGCAGCTTAGGTTCCGGGACAAAGCAGTTCTTC. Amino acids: CASSLGSGTKQFF.

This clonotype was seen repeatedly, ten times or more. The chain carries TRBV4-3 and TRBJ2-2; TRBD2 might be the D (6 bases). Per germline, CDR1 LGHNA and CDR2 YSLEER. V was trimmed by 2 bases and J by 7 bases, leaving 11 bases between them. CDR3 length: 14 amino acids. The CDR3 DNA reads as TGCGCCAGCAGCCAATATGCCGGGGGCGGGGAGCTGTTTTTT. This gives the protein CASSQYAGGGELFF.

CDR3 sequence: CASSLRPRDYEQYF. Written as DNA, the CDR3 is TGTGCCAGCAGCTTGCGGCCCAGGGACTACGAGCAGTACTTC. This chain uses TRBV5-6 with TRBJ2-7; TRBD1 is a possible D gene (5 bases). The CDR3 contains 14 residues. The V gene's germline CDR1 is SGHDT and CDR2 YYEEEE. Trimming pared 1 base from V and 3 bases from J, leaving 11 bases between. Full variable domain (outside the CDR3, taken from reference TRBV5-6 and TRBJ2-7): DAGVTQSPTHLIKTRGQQVTLRCSPKSGHDTVSWYQQALGQGPQFIFQYYEEEERQRGNFPDRFSGHQFPNYSSELNVNALLLGDSALYLCASSLRPRDYEQYFGPGTRLTVT.

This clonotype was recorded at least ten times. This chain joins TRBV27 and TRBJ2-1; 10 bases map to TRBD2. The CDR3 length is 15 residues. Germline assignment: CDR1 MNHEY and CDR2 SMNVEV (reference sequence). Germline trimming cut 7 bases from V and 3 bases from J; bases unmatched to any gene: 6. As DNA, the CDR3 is TGTGCCAGCACCCTAGCGGGGGCCCTCTACAATGAGCAGTTCTTC. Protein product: CASTLAGALYNEQFF.

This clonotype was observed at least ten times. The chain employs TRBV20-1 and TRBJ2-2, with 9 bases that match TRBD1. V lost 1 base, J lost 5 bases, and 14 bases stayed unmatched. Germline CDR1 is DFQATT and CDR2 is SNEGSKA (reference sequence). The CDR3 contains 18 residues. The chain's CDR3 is CSARAGQGLTGETGELFF. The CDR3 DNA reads TGCAGTGCTAGAGCGGGACAGGGCCTTACGGGAGAGACCGGGGAGCTGTTTTTT.

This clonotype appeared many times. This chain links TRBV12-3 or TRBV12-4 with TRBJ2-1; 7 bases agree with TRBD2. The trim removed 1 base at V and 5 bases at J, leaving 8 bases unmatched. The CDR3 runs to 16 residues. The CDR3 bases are TGTGCCAGCAGTTTAGGCTGGGAGGGACGCAACAATGAGCAGTTCTTC. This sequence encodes CASSLGWEGRNNEQFF.